This T cell receptor (beta chain) was sequenced for a study of T-cell memory formation after mild COVID-19. Per the germline V gene, CDR1 is KGHSH and CDR2 is LQKENI. V dropped 3 bases and J dropped 4 bases, with 9 bases sitting between them. The CDR3 has 13 amino acids. The study, taken as a whole, reports: Contracting clones from day 15 to 85 had balanced CD4/CD8; later expanders favoured CD4+.

This clonotype was seen only a few times. Its antigen remains unidentified. In TCRdb, the 5' RACE reads were re-called with MiXCR into one record per CDR3 protein. The sample has more than 450,000 distinct CDR3 sequences; about a sixth are singletons. J is TRBJ1-2 and V is TRBV18; no reliable D call. What was sequenced was PBMCs or a T cell subset sorted from them (not recorded which). The TCR was taken from an adult woman who had mild COVID-19 (a few samples of this study predate the infection). Cell type and time point are not known. CDR3 nucleotides: TGTGCCAGCTCACCTGGAGGCCCCTATGGCTACACCTTC. Residues: CASSPGGPYGYTF.